This T cell receptor (beta chain) was recorded in a study of blood T cells in healthy people across ages. Study outcomes and limitations: Higher diversity, along with more naive CD4+ cells, distinguished long-lived donors from aged donors.

Turning to this clonotype: No antigen is known for it.

Per germline, CDR1 DFQATT and CDR2 SNEGSKA (reference sequence). The CDR3 has 14 amino acids. The V and J ends lost 6 bases and 3 bases, in that order; junction bases with no gene match: 6. Individuals who donated were healthy Caucasians from Russia aged roughly 6 to 95. The use of a sample-barcoded 5' primer and a J-beta primer mix characterized a second PCR of roughly 7 to 12 cycles. The template-switch adaptor was a 5' adaptor with 12 random nucleotides. It tagged each cDNA molecule. TCRdb reprocessed the 5' RACE reads with MiXCR, giving one entry per CDR3 protein. The sample has approximately 1,100,000 distinct CDR3 sequences; under 45% are singletons.

J is TRBJ1-5 and V is TRBV20-1; 9 bases agree with TRBD1. The sequence was obtained from an older woman in good health. The specimen sequenced was blood. The CDR3 spells CSAYGTGNNQPQHF. CDR3 nucleotide sequence: TGCAGTGCATACGGGACAGGGAACAATCAGCCCCAGCATTTT.